This paragraph covers one TCR beta chain sequence. Its antigen remains unknown. This record belongs to a study of T cells in narcolepsy. Study observations and caveats: Autoreactive HCRT-specific and TRIB2-specific clonotypes were marked in same-patient CSF-versus-blood CD4+ comparisons. No autoreactive T cell clone sequences appeared in some memory CD4+ repertoires. Healthy controls reportedly lacked the autoreactive clonotypes serially found in patients' blood.

The V end lost 0 bases, the J end lost 8 bases, and 11 bases lay between the germline ends. The CDR3 is made up of 14 amino acids. The V gene's germline CDR1 is LGHNA and CDR2 YSLEER. Sequenced by immunoSEQ multiplex PCR; TCRdb stores in-frame clones only, minus some. Seen here are fewer than 40,000 clones, 84% observed once, and the top ten hold roughly 1.2%. The TCR originated in a human donor with narcolepsy. The V and J genes are TRBV4-3 and TRBJ2-1; no clear D gene. Material: CD45RA- memory CD4+ T cells from PBMCs. The CDR3 spells CASSQELRRHEQFF. The DNA of the CDR3 is TGCGCCAGCAGCCAAGAGCTTCGGCGCCATGAGCAGTTCTTC.